This TCR beta chain was obtained from a study of CD8 T cells in ankylosing spondylitis. Study findings and constraints: Certain motif variants had earlier appeared in reactive arthritis synovial fluid and blood. Researchers reportedly found disease-linked clones significantly enriched in matched ankylosing spondylitis synovial fluid.

Only a few counts were recorded for this clonotype. Its antigen is currently unknown. Preparation of TCR beta libraries was done by quantitative 5'-RACE with molecular barcodes. TCRdb re-derived calls from the 5' RACE reads in MiXCR, one entry per CDR3 protein. This table has about 340,000 distinct CDR3 sequences, roughly 15% appearing once. Source material: blood, either unsorted or a sorted T cell fraction (not recorded which). The clonotype comes from a male donor with ankylosing spondylitis or in good health (not recorded which).

The CDR3 is CASSFGTGGSGTEAFF. CDR3 in DNA: TGCGCCAGCAGCTTTGGGACAGGGGGCTCGGGCACTGAAGCTTTCTTT. The genes are TRBV5-1 and TRBJ1-1; TRBD1 aligns across 12 bases. The CDR3 totals 16 residues. Germline CDR1 SGHRS, CDR2 YFSETQ. The trim removed 2 bases at V and 4 bases at J, leaving 6 bases unmatched.